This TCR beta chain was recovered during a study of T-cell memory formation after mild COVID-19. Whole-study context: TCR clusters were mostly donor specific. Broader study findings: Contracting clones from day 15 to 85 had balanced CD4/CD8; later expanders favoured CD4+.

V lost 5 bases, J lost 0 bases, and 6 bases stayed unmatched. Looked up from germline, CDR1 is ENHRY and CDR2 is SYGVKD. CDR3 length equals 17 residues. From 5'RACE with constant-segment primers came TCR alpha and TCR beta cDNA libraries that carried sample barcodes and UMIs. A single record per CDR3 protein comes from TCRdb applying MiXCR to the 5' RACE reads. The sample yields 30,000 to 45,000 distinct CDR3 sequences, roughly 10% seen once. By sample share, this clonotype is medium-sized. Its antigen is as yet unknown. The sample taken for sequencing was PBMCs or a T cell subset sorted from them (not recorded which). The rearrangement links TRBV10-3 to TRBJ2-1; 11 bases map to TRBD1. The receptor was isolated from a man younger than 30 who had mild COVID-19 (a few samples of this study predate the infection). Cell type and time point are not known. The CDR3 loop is CAISSSGTGGSYNEQFF. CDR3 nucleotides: TGTGCCATCAGTTCCTCCGGGACAGGGGGCTCCTACAATGAGCAGTTCTTC.